Sequencing of this T cell receptor beta chain was carried out in a study of human T cells and chemical hapten exposure (dated by TCRdb to the early 2020s). Some background on the complete study: For sensitization, 2% DPC in acetone was applied to a 2 cm by 2 cm area of upper inner arm skin. This study followed changes in the peripheral blood TCR repertoire in vivo during primary and secondary sensitization of alopecia patients to the hapten diphenylcyclopropenone (DPC). Blood samples were taken from patients before sensitization (week 0) and then at 2, 6 and about 24 weeks after DPC sensitization. The patient cohort, mostly female, included alopecia areata with under or over 50% scalp involvement, alopecia totalis and alopecia universalis. Weekly therapeutic DPC doses were additionally applied to the scalp of patients throughout the roughly 24-week study period. Blood for TCR sequencing was provided by twenty-nine alopecia patients at one to four time points (pre-sensitization, 2, 6 and 24 weeks). Libraries were combined into a pool for sequencing, and differences in TCR yield between samples came mainly from small differences in library volumes within the pool. Patch tests used Finn chambers with 0.01% DPC on the upper back, scored after 6 days by International Contact Dermatitis Research Group standards.

Preparation of the library involved RACE. Instrument used: NextSeq 500. During library preparation, unique molecular identifiers were attached to individual cDNA molecules so that TCRs could be counted in a quantitative, reproducible way. For every blood RNA sample, sequencing covered both the TCR alpha and TCR beta chains. Per the original workflow: Samples had a median of roughly 98,000 TCRs, with a range from about 23,224 to 750,000. V, J and CDR3 annotation of the TCR reads was performed with the Decombinator software suite. For the PS versus PT1 abundance plots, all samples were subsampled to the same number of TCRs (28,000). Expanded TCRs were defined as absent before sensitization and observed at least eight times at the 2-week time point. Clones were called with MiXCR by TCRdb after fastp trimmed the public reads at Q25, and only in-frame beta chains were retained. For every CDR3 protein sequence, its rows merge into one entry that carries the most common genes and DNA. The V and J calls come from TCRdb's annotation, not from the publication. This sample is represented by around 120,000 distinct CDR3 sequences; around 15% of them were singletons. The top ten clonotypes cover around 0.84% of the sample.

Results and caveats for the whole study, not just this receptor: DPC sensitization did not change how many TCRs were above 1 in 1000 frequency, and no evidence was found of alterations in global repertoire structure. After repeated subsampling, changes were observed in the strength of the expansion versus patch-test correlation and in the threshold at which the correlation became significant. Expanded TCRs formed significantly more large CDR3 similarity clusters than pre-sensitization or healthy control sets, consistent with antigen-driven responses. All patients had alopecia, a presumed autoimmune disease, so their immune response might differ from that of healthy individuals. Patch test score correlated positively with the number of PT1 expanded TCRs, reaching significance at thresholds 8, 16 and 32 but not at 4.

The time point label, read with the paper, signifies: patch test 1, 2 weeks after DPC sensitization. The treatment or condition label on this specimen signifies: therapeutic diphenylcyclopropenone sensitization with weekly scalp DPC. At each patch-test visit, blood was drawn before the patch test was applied. Eligible patients were aged 18 to 70, diagnosed with alopecia, deemed suitable for DPC therapy, and excluded if pregnant. Total RNA was extracted from unfractionated whole blood collected in Tempus Blood RNA tubes. This clonotype was counted a few times. It lacks a known antigen. No quality values exist for individual bases; no much larger clone is one base distant. The CDR3, cysteine through phenylalanine, is 13 amino acids long. This entry keeps only the CDR3 DNA: 39 bases, framed from base 1. V drops 6 bases and J drops 0 bases, leaving 7 bases in between. CDR1 and CDR2 (MNHEY, SVGEGT) derive from the germline V gene.

This chain is built from TRBV6-2 or TRBV6-3 and TRBJ2-3, with no D gene named confidently. Sample: whole blood, taken in connection with sensitization to the hapten diphenylcyclopropenone (DPC). This clonotype was sampled from a man younger than 35 with alopecia areata. Some clones in this sample may be carry-over from other donors' samples. The DNA reads as follows: TGTGCCAGCAGACGACCCAGCACAGATACGCAGTATTTT. Translated, it reads CASRRPSTDTQYF.